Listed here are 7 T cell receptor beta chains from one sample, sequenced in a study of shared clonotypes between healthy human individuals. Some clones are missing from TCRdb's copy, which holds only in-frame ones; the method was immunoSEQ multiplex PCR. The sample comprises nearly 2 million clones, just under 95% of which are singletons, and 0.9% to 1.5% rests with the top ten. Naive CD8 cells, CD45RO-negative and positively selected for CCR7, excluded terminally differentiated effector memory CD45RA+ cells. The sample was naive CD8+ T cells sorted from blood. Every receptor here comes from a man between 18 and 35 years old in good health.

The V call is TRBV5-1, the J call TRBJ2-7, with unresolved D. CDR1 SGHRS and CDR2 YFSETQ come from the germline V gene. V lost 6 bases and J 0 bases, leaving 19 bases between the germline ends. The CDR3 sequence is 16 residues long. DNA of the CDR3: TGCGCCAGCAATCCCTTCGGGTCGGAGAGCTCCTACGAGCAGTACTTC. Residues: CASNPFGSESSYEQYF.

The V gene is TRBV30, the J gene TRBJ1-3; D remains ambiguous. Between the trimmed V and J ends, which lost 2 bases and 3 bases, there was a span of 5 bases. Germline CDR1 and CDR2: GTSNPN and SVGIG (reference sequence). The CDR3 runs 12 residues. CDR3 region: CAWSSSGNTIYF. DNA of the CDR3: TGTGCCTGGAGTTCAAGTGGAAACACCATATATTTT.

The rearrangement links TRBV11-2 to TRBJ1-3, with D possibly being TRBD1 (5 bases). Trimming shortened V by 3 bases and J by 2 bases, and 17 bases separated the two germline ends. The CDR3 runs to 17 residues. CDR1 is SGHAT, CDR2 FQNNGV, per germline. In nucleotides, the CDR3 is TGTGCCAGCAGCTTTTTCACAGGCCGCCCGGCTGGAAACACCATATATTTT. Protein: CASSFFTGRPAGNTIYF.

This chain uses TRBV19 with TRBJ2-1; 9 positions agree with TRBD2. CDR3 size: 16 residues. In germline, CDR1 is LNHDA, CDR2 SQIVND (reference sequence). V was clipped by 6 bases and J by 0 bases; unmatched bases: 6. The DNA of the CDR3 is TGTGCCAGTAGCAGTCTAGCGGGGAGCTCCTACAATGAGCAGTTCTTC. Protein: CASSSLAGSSYNEQFF.

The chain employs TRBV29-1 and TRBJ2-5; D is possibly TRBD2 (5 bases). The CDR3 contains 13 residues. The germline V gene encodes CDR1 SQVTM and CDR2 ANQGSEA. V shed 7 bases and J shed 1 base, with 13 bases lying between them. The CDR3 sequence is CSGLRVGQETQYF. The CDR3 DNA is TGCAGCGGCCTGCGGGTCGGCCAAGAGACCCAGTACTTC.

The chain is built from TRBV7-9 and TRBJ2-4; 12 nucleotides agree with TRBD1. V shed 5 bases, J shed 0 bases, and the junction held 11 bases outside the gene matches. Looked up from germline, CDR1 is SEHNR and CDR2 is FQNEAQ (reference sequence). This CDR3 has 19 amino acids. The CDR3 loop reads CASSPRHGTGGLAKNIQYF. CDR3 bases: TGTGCCAGCAGCCCTCGACACGGGACAGGGGGCCTAGCCAAAAACATTCAGTACTTC.

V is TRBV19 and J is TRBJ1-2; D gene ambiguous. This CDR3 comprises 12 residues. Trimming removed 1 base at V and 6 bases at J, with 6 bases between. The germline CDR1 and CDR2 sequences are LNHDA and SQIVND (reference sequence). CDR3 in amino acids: CASSIADNGYTF. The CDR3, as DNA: TGTGCCAGTAGTATAGCGGATAATGGCTACACCTTC.